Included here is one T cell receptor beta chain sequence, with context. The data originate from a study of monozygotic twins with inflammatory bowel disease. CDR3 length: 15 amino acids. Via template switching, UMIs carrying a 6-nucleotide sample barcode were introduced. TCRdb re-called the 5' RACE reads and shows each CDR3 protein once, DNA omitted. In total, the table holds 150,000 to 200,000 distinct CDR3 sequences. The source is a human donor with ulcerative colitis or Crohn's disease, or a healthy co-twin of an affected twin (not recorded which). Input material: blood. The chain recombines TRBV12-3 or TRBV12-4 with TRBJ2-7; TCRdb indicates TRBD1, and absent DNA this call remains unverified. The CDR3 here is CASSSGTTSAYEQYF.